This T cell receptor beta chain was sequenced in a study of cytomegalovirus exposure and HLA in healthy donors (dated by TCRdb to the late 2010s). The study in broad terms: According to an earlier analysis of 587 of the donors, 200 million or so T cells yielded over 90 million unique TCR beta sequences and around 300 Gb of sequence data. An early release that covered several hundred HLA-typed donors contained around 300 gigabases of sequencing data and around 80 million unique TCR sequences. Of the approximately 400 genotyped donors, approximately 82% fell in the genetic ancestry cluster associated with self-reported Caucasian donors. The study aimed to test whether cataloging public T cell receptors could reveal signatures of past pathogen exposure. The study used immunosequencing to profile the T cell repertoires of around 600 subjects and linked those repertoires to cytomegalovirus serostatus. In addition to the first cohort of approximately 650 subjects, a separate validation cohort of over 90 different subjects was used. To predict cytomegalovirus infection status, the study brought together high-throughput TCR immunosequencing, statistical association of individual TCRs with disease status, and machine learning. A later analysis re-examined previously published TCR beta repertoires from 600 to 700 donors and added high-resolution HLA genotyping to investigate patterns of TCR occurrence. In the later analysis, no new phenotypic data were used to find candidate immune exposures; instead, reliance was placed on TCR beta sequences and their occurrence across donors. An earlier analysis of fewer than 700 of the donors applied high-throughput TCR beta sequencing to assess whether each TCR beta V gene segment acted as functional or pseudogenic. Donor age, sex, ethnicity and CMV serostatus were compiled alongside the repertoire data. A later genetic analysis took genome-wide SNP genotypes for about three fifths of the 666 donors and used that subset as a discovery cohort. All discovery cohort repertoires had been generated using a single sequencing platform. Both class I and class II loci were covered by HLA typing, at four-digit resolution. The number of typed donors differed by locus: roughly 629-630 for A, B, C, DRB1 and DQB1; approximately 520 for DQA1; 606 for DPA1; and 400 to 480 for DPB1. About five DR-DQ haplotypes were handled as single units for association and clustering because linkage in the cohort was strong. Among a few hundred genotyped donors of the cohort, an average of roughly 240,000 unique TCR beta nucleotide sequences were sequenced per donor, roughly 18% of them non-productive. Overall study outcomes, separate from this receptor: This cohort had only TCR beta chains sequenced, and the lack of alpha or paired-chain data limited which features could be detected. Cytomegalovirus status was reported to be diagnosed by the classifier with high specificity and sensitivity in both the original and validation cohorts. When HLA alleles, especially DR and DQ, strongly co-occurred, TCR associations were difficult to assign to individual alleles. In vitro tests confirmed that a few of the cytomegalovirus-associated TCR beta chains recognize cytomegalovirus antigens. According to a later genetic analysis, donors in an Asian-associated ancestry cluster had fewer N-insertions in productive TCRs than the approximately 630-donor mean. Specific HLA alleles were associated with roughly 17,000 TCR beta sequences at a false discovery rate of 0.05 in a later analysis. Sequencing depth was assumed to be roughly uniform across donors in the presence/absence analyses, though that assumption may not hold. Some IMGT-functional V segments, including TRBV6-2 and TRBV6-3, could not be told apart with the 87-base-pair reads, so those segments were excluded. According to a later analysis, most CMV-associated TCR beta chains appeared to be HLA-restricted, and the HLA associations seemed to be driven largely by CMV exposure. A cluster of highly shared sequence variants was judged likely to represent a technical artifact of the sequencing pipeline. In a later analysis, HLA-associated TCR beta chains were found to be more clonally expanded and to have lower generation probabilities than equally common non-associated chains. Across donors, most TCR sequences were observed very rarely, whereas some public TCRs were present in many individuals. According to the authors, the approach could potentially be generalized to other disease states and immunological phenotypes. The study listed 164 TCR beta chains as associated with cytomegalovirus. Linkage disequilibrium might explain the correlated functional status among segregating V segments, but an unknown experimental factor could not be excluded. According to a later analysis, parvovirus B19, influenza, CMV and Epstein-Barr virus appeared linked to several top co-occurrence clusters. Because counts were too low, roughly 16 rarely observed V segments, including chromosome 9 orphons, were left out of the earlier analysis of over 550 of the donors. Because some donors lacked HLA typing at each locus, the association tests relied only on the typed subset. The only immune exposure information available for the cohort was CMV serostatus. In an earlier analysis of roughly 500 of the donors, most TCR beta V segments appeared in productive rearrangements about 87% or about 30% of the time, broadly matching IMGT annotations. In a later analysis, TCR association rates were found to vary across HLA loci, with the most associated TCRs seen for DRB1 alleles and the fewest for HLA-C alleles. A further reported finding was that TCR beta sequences accurately predicted the HLA-A and HLA-B alleles for most subjects in the first cohort. A later genetic analysis associated a missense DCLRE1C variant with V-gene and J-gene trimming of TCR beta chains, and an independent cohort replicated the association.

The cohort consisted of 600 to 700 healthy bone marrow donors. All cohort members were sampled while nominally healthy, although unrecorded immune exposures were likely present. The donor tested CMV seronegative, placing the donor among the approximately 400 seronegative members of the cohort. A peripheral blood sample was collected from each donor, and TCR beta sequencing was performed on peripheral blood mononuclear cells. The Qiagen DNeasy Blood Extraction Kit was used to extract genomic DNA from the blood cell samples. The library came from the immunoSEQ multiplex PCR assay. The multiplex PCR relied on a mix of 60 forward primers for TCR Vbeta segments and 13 reverse primers for TCR Jbeta segments. A multiplex PCR assay on genomic DNA amplified the CDR3 region of rearranged TCR beta genes. On the Illumina HiSeq System, the amplified TCR beta libraries were sequenced as 87-base-pair reads. In the source study's methods: In a later analysis, roughly 80 million unique TCR beta chains were counted across the approximately 640 repertoires, and approximately 11 million of these chains were shared by at least two donors. Raw reads were error-corrected and collapsed into unique sequences by a nearest-neighbor algorithm in which closely related sequences were merged to remove PCR and sequencing errors. V, D and J gene segments were assigned by aligning CDR3 sequences to IMGT reference sequences. Each retained sequence needed at least a six-nucleotide match to both a V gene segment and a J gene segment. A rearrangement counted as productive if the CDR3 had no stop codons and remained in frame with V and J, and every other rearrangement counted as non-productive. Following IMGT convention, CDR3 was defined as the stretch from the second conserved V-encoded cysteine up to the conserved J-encoded phenylalanine. The earlier analysis of some 550 of the donors excluded any sequence lacking an unambiguous match to a single V gene segment. An earlier analysis of fewer than 650 of the donors classified V segments as functional when productive rearrangements were above 56.7% and as segregating when the standard deviation between donors was above 5%. To diagnose cytomegalovirus status from the catalog of TCR beta chain sequences, a statistical classification framework was built. V and J gene assignment, in a later analysis, came from comparing TCR nucleotide sequences with IMGT/GENE-DB human TR gene sequences. Using the TCRdist pipeline, a later analysis assigned CDR3 sequences along with most-parsimonious VDJ recombination scenarios. In a later analysis, each TCR beta chain was defined by its CDR3 amino acid sequence together with its V-gene family, and reads without a unique V-gene family were excluded. A later analysis removed 592 highly shared, low-generation-probability nucleotide sequences to deal with suspected cross-contamination and a sequencing artifact. In a later analysis, a clonal expansion index for each public chain was calculated from normalized within-repertoire ranks of inferred template counts. In a later analysis, generation probabilities were computed with a VDJ recombination model fitted to out-of-frame rearrangements, and the resulting probabilities were checked against IGoR. Hypergeometric tests were used in a later analysis to score TCR-TCR, TCR-HLA and TCR-CMV co-occurrence, with a repertoire-size bias correction applied to the TCR pairs. To estimate false discovery rates, a later analysis permuted the HLA or CMV assignments 20 times. In a later analysis, co-occurring TCRs were grouped using DBSCAN, with TCRdist sequence similarity added in when clustering inside HLA-allele-positive subsets. Repertoires with fewer than 30,000 or more than 120,000 public chains were left out of co-occurrence clustering, as were about five repertoires with anomalous nucleotide sharing. TCRdb obtained this table from immuneACCESS and retained in-frame rearrangements with V and J assigned. These tables miss some clones; where compared with another copy, unresolved V genes account for less than half of the shortfall, and the remainder is unexplained. That table supplies the V and J calls and clone size; D and trimming were determined from the DNA. In all, the sample holds under 150,000 clones, and under 90% of those were seen once. The leading ten clones occupy about 0.71% of the sample.

The CDR3 runs 18 amino acids, cysteine and phenylalanine included. The CDR3 DNA has 54 bases and is translated from base 1. Based on the germline V gene (reference sequence), the CDR1 and CDR2 sequences are LNHDA and SQIVND. At the junction V is shortened by 3 bases and J by 6 bases; bases outside the gene matches: 16. For this clone: Its antigen remains unidentified. Per-base quality was not reported, and no clone a single base away is much larger than it.

Sequences were obtained from PBMCs. This receptor chain uses TRBV19 and TRBJ1-1, with 10 junctional bases fitting TRBD1. The receptor was isolated from a young man in good health and CMV-seronegative. The DNA reads TGTGCCAGTAGTATTATAGGACAGGGGGGAAAAAGAAGCTCTGAAGCTTTCTTT. This is translated as CASSIIGQGGKRSSEAFF.